The entry below describes one T cell receptor (beta chain). Antigen unknown. CDR3 length equals 15 residues. The record originates from a study of OX40 agonist ivuxolimab in advanced cancers. Method: immunoSEQ multiplex PCR; TCRdb's copy keeps in-frame clones and lacks some. The sample holds about 18,000 clones, 75% to 90% seen once. General observations from the study: Expanded peripheral T cell antigen specificity was not determined.

The sample in question was CD4+ or CD8+ T cells sorted from blood, obtained in a trial of the OX40 agonist ivuxolimab. The chain has TRBV21-1 and TRBJ1-2; TRBD1 is taken as the D call from the table, unchecked against the DNA. TRBV21-1 is an annotated pseudogene. This clonotype was sampled from an adult with an advanced solid tumor such as melanoma, head and neck, liver or kidney cancer. In DNA, the CDR3 is TGTGCCAGCAGCGAACCGACAGGGGAAGACTATGGCTACACCTTC. It yields the protein CASSEPTGEDYGYTF.